This section outlines one T cell receptor beta chain sequence together with its context. The antigen remains undetermined. The data stem from a study of beta chain features in type 1 diabetes. Study background: Age, gender and cell yields were similar between patients and healthy donors.

The study, taken as a whole, reports: TCRB repertoires of naive, central memory and Treg cells appeared more similar among patients than among healthy donors. The study found moderately but significantly shorter TCRB CDR3s in all four CD4+ subsets of Type 1 diabetes patients.

TCRB transcripts that were expressed got sequenced, as all of the isolated RNA had been reverse transcribed. Generated by immunoSEQ multiplex PCR, the TCRdb table keeps only in-frame clones and is missing some. Of a few hundred thousand clones in the sample, under 20% were seen once. Germline V lookup: CDR1 SGHDT, CDR2 YYEEEE. The CDR3 is 16 amino acids. V was clipped by 0 bases and J by 5 bases; unmatched bases: 8. This receptor was taken from a man aged 30-40 years with type 1 diabetes. The material sequenced was naive CD4+ T cells from blood. The chain couples TRBV5-6 to TRBJ2-1, with 7 bases lining up with TRBD2. The CDR3 nucleotides are TGTGCCAGCAGCTTGGTGTTGGCTAGCGGAGACAATGAGCAGTTCTTC. Translated, it gives CASSLVLASGDNEQFF.